Listed here is a single TCR beta chain. Its specificity is unknown. The source of the sample is a study of T-cell memory formation after mild COVID-19. Study-wide results and limits: Researchers report contracting CD4+ clones mostly in CM and EM, with CD8+ clones in EMRA. Memory cells collected pre-infection included some clones that later responded, suggesting cross-reactive memory joined. Later expanders leaned toward CD4+, whereas clones contracting from day 15 to 85 were balanced CD4/CD8.

TCRdb reanalysed the 5' RACE reads using MiXCR and keeps one entry per CDR3 protein. This table holds around 100,000 distinct CDR3 sequences, approximately 12% found once. The CDR3 consists of 13 residues. Germline lookup yields CDR1 MNHEY and CDR2 SMNVEV (reference sequence). The V and J ends lost 7 bases and 4 bases respectively, with 13 bases between them. The receptor was derived from a man younger than 30 who had mild COVID-19 (a few samples of this study predate the infection). Cell type and time point are not known. This sequence joins TRBV27 and TRBJ1-2; D may be TRBD1 (6 bases). Sequencing was done on a sample of PBMCs or a T cell subset sorted from them (not recorded which). The DNA of the CDR3 is TGTGCCAGCAAAGAGGGGGGTGGCTATGGCTACACCTTC. This gives the protein CASKEGGGYGYTF.